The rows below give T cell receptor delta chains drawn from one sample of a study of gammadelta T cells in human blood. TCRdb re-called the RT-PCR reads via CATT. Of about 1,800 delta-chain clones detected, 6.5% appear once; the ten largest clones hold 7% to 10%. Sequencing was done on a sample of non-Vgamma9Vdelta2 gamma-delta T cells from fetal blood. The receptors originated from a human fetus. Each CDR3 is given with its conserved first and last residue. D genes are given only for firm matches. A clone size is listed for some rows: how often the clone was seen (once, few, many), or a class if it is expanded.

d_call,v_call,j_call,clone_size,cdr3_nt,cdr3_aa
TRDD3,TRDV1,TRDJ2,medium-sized,TGTGCTCTTGGGGTCCTACTGGGGGATTTGACAGCACAACTCTTCTTT,CALGVLLGDLTAQLFF
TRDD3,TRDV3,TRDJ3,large,TGTGCCTTTACTGGGGGATACTGGGACACCCGACAGATGTTTTTC,CAFTGGYWDTRQMFF
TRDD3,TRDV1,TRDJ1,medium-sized,TGTGCTCTTGGGTCAATACTGGGGGATAAACTCATCTTT,CALGSILGDKLIF
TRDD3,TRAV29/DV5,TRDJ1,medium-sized,TGTGCAGCAAGCGCGTACTGGGGGACCGATAAACTCATCTTT,CAASAYWGTDKLIF
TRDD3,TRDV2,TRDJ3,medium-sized,TGTGCCTGTGACTGGGGGATACGCTCCTGGGACACCCGACAGATGTTTTTC,CACDWGIRSWDTRQMFF
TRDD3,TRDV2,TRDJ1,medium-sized,TGTGCCTGTGACGATCTGGGGGATACTGGGTACACCGATAAACTCATCTTT,CACDDLGDTGYTDKLIF
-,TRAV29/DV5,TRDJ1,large,TGTGCAGCAAGAAGACGGCGCGACGGGGATGGGGATAAACTCATCTTT,CAARRRRDGDGDKLIF
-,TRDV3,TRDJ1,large,TGTGCCTTTGGGGGGTACACCGATAAACTCATCTTT,CAFGGYTDKLIF
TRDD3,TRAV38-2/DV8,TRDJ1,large,TGTGCTTATAGGAGTGCTACTGGGGGATACGCATCGGATAAACTCATCTTT,CAYRSATGGYASDKLIF
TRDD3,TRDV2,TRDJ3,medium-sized,TGTGCCTGTGACACCGGCGGGGGATACGCTCGATGGGACACCCGACAGATGTTTTTC,CACDTGGGYARWDTRQMFF
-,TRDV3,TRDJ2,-,TGTGCCCTTAGTACATACGTAGGGACAGCACAACTCTTCTTT,CALSTYVGTAQLFF
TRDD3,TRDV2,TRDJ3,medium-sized,TGTGCCTGTGACAGGGGGATACGGGACACCCGACAGATGTTTTTC,CACDRGIRDTRQMFF
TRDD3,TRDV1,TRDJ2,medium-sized,TGTGCTCTTGGGTACTGGGGGCCCCCTTTGACAGCACAACTCTTCTTT,CALGYWGPPLTAQLFF
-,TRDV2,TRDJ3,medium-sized,TGTGCCTGTGACAGAGAGGACCCTTCCTGGGACACCCGACAGATGTTTTTC,CACDREDPSWDTRQMFF
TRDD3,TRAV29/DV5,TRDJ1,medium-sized,TGTGCAGCAAGCGCGATCCTACTGGGGGATACGGGGCACACCGATAAACTCATCTTT,CAASAILLGDTGHTDKLIF
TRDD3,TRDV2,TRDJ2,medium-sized,TGTGCCTGTGACAGACTGGGGGGGAGTTTGACAGCACAACTCTTCTTT,CACDRLGGSLTAQLFF
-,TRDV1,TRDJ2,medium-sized,TGTGCTCTTGGGGAAGGAAACTCGTTGACAGCACAACTCTTCTTT,CALGEGNSLTAQLFF
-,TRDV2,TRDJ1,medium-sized,TGTGCCTGTGACACCGGGGGGTACACCGATAAACTCATCTTT,CACDTGGYTDKLIF
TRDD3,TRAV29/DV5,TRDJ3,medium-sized,TGTGCAGCAAGCGGGGGGATAAGCTCCTGGGACACCCGACAGATGTTTTTC,CAASGGISSWDTRQMFF
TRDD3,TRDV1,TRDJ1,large,TGTGCTCTTGGGCCCCAACTGGGGGATACGAACACCGATAAACTCATCTTT,CALGPQLGDTNTDKLIF
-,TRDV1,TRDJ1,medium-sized,TGTGCTCTTGGGGACTACCACCTTCTACGAAGGGGGGACTACACCGATAAACTCATCTTT,CALGDYHLLRRGDYTDKLIF
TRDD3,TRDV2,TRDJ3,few,TGTGCCTGTGACACCGGGGATACCTGGGACACCCGACAGATGTTTTTC,CACDTGDTWDTRQMFF
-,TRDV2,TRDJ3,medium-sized,TGTGCCTGTGACTGGGGCTCCTGGGACACCCGACAGATGTTTTTC,CACDWGSWDTRQMFF
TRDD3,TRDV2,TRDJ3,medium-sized,TGTGCCTGTGACACCGTACTGGGGACCTGGGACACCCGACAGATGTTTTTC,CACDTVLGTWDTRQMFF
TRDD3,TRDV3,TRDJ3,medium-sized,TGTGCCTTTACCCCTTACTGGGGGATATTACAAAGCTCCTGGGACACCCGACAGATGTTTTTC,CAFTPYWGILQSSWDTRQMFF
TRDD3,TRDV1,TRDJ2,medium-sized,TGTGCTCTTGGGGGCCTTCCTACGGGTACTGGGGGATACGCTTTGACAGCACAACTCTTCTTT,CALGGLPTGTGGYALTAQLFF
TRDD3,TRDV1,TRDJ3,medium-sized,TGTGCTCTTGGGGAATCTCTACTGGGGGGGAGCTCCTGGGACACCCGACAGATGTTTTTC,CALGESLLGGSSWDTRQMFF
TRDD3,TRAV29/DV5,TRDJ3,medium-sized,TGTGCAGCAAGCGTACTGGGGGAAAACTCCTGGGACACCCGACAGATGTTTTTC,CAASVLGENSWDTRQMFF
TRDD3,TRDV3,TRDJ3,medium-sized,TGTGCCTTCCGTACTGGGGGAAGCTCCTGGGACACCCGACAGATGTTTTTC,CAFRTGGSSWDTRQMFF
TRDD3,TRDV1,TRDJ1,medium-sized,TGTGCTCTTGACTGGGGCACCGATAAACTCATCTTT,CALDWGTDKLIF
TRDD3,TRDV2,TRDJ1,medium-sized,TGTGCCTGTGACACGGGGATACGCGCCGATAAACTCATCTTT,CACDTGIRADKLIF
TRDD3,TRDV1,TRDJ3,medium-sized,TGTGCTCTTGGGGGGTGTTCCCCACTCCTGGGGGATACAAGGTCCTGGGACACCCGACAGATGTTTTTC,CALGGCSPLLGDTRSWDTRQMFF
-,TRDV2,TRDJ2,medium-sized,TGTGCCTGTGACACTGGGGGGCGACAAGCTTTGACAGCACAACTCTTCTTT,CACDTGGRQALTAQLFF
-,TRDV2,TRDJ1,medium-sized,TGTGCCTGTGACAGGGGATACACCGATAAACTCATCTTT,CACDRGYTDKLIF
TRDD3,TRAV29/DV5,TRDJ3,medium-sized,TGTGCAGCAAGCGCGTACTGGGGGATAAGCTCCTGGGACACCCGACAGATGTTTTTC,CAASAYWGISSWDTRQMFF
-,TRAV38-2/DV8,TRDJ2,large,TGTGCTGTCAGTTGCTCGACAGCACAACTCTTCTTT,CAVSCSTAQLFF
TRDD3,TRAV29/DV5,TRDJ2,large,TGTGCAGCAAGCTGGGGGATACTGACAGCACAACTCTTCTTT,CAASWGILTAQLFF
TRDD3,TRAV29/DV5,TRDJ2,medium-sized,TGTGCAGCAACCGAAGGGGATACTGGCACAGCACAACTCTTCTTT,CAATEGDTGTAQLFF
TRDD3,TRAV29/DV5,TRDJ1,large,TGTGCAGCAAGCGCGGATACTGGGGGATACACCGATAAACTCATCTTT,CAASADTGGYTDKLIF
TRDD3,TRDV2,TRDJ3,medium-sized,TGTGCCTGTGACGTACTGGGGGATACTACCTGGGACACCCGACAGATGTTTTTC,CACDVLGDTTWDTRQMFF